This T cell receptor (beta chain) was sequenced for a study of blood T cell repertoires in COVID-19. Background on the study: There were acute and convalescent COVID-19 samples, and they came from the United States, Italy and Spain.

Germline CDR1 reads MNHEY; CDR2 reads SMNVEV (reference sequence). The CDR3 consists of 14 residues. The V gene end was trimmed by 4 bases and the J gene end by 5 bases; junction bases not matched to a gene: 6. Across 24 US areas, participants ranged in age from about 18 to 90 years. Original processing methods: Amplification of reference gene primers was used by the study to estimate nucleated cell counts. TCRdb's copy holds only in-frame clones and misses some; the assay was immunoSEQ multiplex PCR. V and J calls and clone size are as listed in that table; D and trimming were resolved from the DNA. Of 300,000 or so clones in the sample, roughly 87% were seen once.

This sequence joins TRBV27 and TRBJ2-5; 8 bases are shared with TRBD2. Material: PBMCs or T cells enriched from blood (not recorded which). This receptor was taken from a woman aged 25 to 45 who had recovered from COVID-19. CDR3: CASSSGLARETQYF. CDR3 sequence (DNA): TGTGCCAGCAGTTCAGGACTAGCACGGGAGACCCAGTACTTC.